A selection of T cell receptor beta chains follows, all from one sample in a study of shared clonotypes between healthy human individuals. TCRdb's copy holds only in-frame clones and misses some; the assay was immunoSEQ multiplex PCR. The sample gives 2 million to 3 million clones, 93% of which show up once; 0.36% is in the top ten. Specimen: naive CD4+ T cells from PBMCs. These TCRs come from a man younger than 30 in good health. Some clones in this sample may be carry-over from other donors' samples. Each CDR3 is given with its conserved first and last residue. The D gene is left open where the match is weak. Not all rows give a size; the values are once, few, many and, for expanded clones, a class.

V gene	clone size	D gene	J gene	CDR3 DNA	CDR3 protein
TRBV6-1	.	TRBD1	TRBJ1-2	TGTGCCAGCGTACTGGGACAGGCCTACTATGGCTACACCTTC	CASVLGQAYYGYTF
TRBV28	.	.	TRBJ1-5	TGTGCCAGCAGTTTCTTTTCCCCAGGGAGGATTGGTAATCAGCCCCAGCATTTT	CASSFFSPGRIGNQPQHF
TRBV7-3	.	.	TRBJ2-2	TGTGCCAGCAGCTTCGCAGGCGGGGAGCTGTTTTTT	CASSFAGGELFF
TRBV29-1	once	.	TRBJ1-2	TGCAGCGTCCTACCTCAGGGGAGCGGCTACACCTTC	CSVLPQGSGYTF
TRBV5-4	.	TRBD2	TRBJ2-1	TGTGCCAGCAGCTTGCTAGCGGGAGGCTTATACAATGAGCAGTTCTTC	CASSLLAGGLYNEQFF
TRBV6-1	.	TRBD1	TRBJ1-1	TGTGCCAGCAGTACAGCAGGGGGTTGGGGCACTGAAGCTTTCTTT	CASSTAGGWGTEAFF
TRBV11-2	.	TRBD1	TRBJ2-3	TGTGCCAGCAGCCATGGACAGGGGGCTAGCACAGATACGCAGTATTTT	CASSHGQGASTDTQYF
TRBV7-2	.	TRBD1	TRBJ2-7	TGTGCCAGCAGCTTATTGGGACAGGGGGTTAGCGAGCAGTACTTC	CASSLLGQGVSEQYF
TRBV28	.	.	TRBJ1-1	TGTGCCAGCAGTCCATACAGGATCGGTGCGAGTGAAGCTTTCTTT	CASSPYRIGASEAFF
TRBV30	once	.	TRBJ1-5	TGTGCCTGGAGTATCCCACTCCAGGGCAAGCCCCAGCATTTT	CAWSIPLQGKPQHF
TRBV7-8	.	.	TRBJ2-3	TGTGCCAGCAGCTTTCAACTAGGAGATACGCAGTATTTT	CASSFQLGDTQYF
TRBV28	once	TRBD1	TRBJ1-4	TGTGCCAGCAGTCCAATGGACAGGGGGGCCGAAAAACTGTTTTTT	CASSPMDRGAEKLFF
TRBV6-5	.	.	TRBJ1-4	TGTGCCAGCAGTTTGGGGACGCATAGAACTAATGAAAAACTGTTTTTT	CASSLGTHRTNEKLFF
TRBV9	.	.	TRBJ2-1	TGTGCCAGCAGCGGCCTCTTCAATGAGCAGTTCTTC	CASSGLFNEQFF
TRBV10-3	.	TRBD1	TRBJ2-7	TGTGCCATCAGTGATTTCGTCGACAGGGGCCACGAGCAGTACTTC	CAISDFVDRGHEQYF
TRBV19	once	.	TRBJ2-7	TGTGCCAGTAGTACAGGCTCCCCGGGGGATTCCTACGAGCAGTACTTC	CASSTGSPGDSYEQYF
TRBV7-3	.	.	TRBJ1-2	TGTGCCAGCAGACTCACGCAAGGGAATGGCTACACCTTC	CASRLTQGNGYTF
TRBV2	.	.	TRBJ1-3	TGTGCCAGCAGTGTTGGGGGGGTCCCTGGAAACACCATATATTTT	CASSVGGVPGNTIYF
TRBV5-4	.	.	TRBJ2-3	TGTGCCAGCAGCTTGGCCGTGGGGGGATTATCAGATACGCAGTATTTT	CASSLAVGGLSDTQYF
TRBV9	.	.	TRBJ2-7	TGTGCCAGCAGCGTACTTCGGGGCGGCGAGCAGTACTTC	CASSVLRGGEQYF
TRBV29-1	.	TRBD1	TRBJ2-7	TGCAGCGGGCGACAGGGATTCCACGAGCAGTACTTC	CSGRQGFHEQYF
TRBV11-2	.	TRBD1	TRBJ1-4	TGTGCCAGCAGCTGGACGCAGGGGGCGACTAATGAAAAACTGTTTTTT	CASSWTQGATNEKLFF
TRBV30	.	TRBD1	TRBJ1-3	TGTGCCTGGTGCCGGACAGGGACTGGAAACACCATATATTTT	CAWCRTGTGNTIYF
TRBV6-5	.	TRBD1	TRBJ2-7	TGTGCCAGCAGTTATGGGACAGGGGTGTTCGAGCAGTACTTC	CASSYGTGVFEQYF
TRBV2	.	TRBD2	TRBJ2-7	TGTGCCAGCAGATGGACTAGCGGGAGGACCTCCTACGAGCAGTACTTC	CASRWTSGRTSYEQYF
TRBV7-2	.	.	TRBJ2-3	TGTGCCAGCAGCTTGGGGCATAGCGGAATCACAGATACGCAGTATTTT	CASSLGHSGITDTQYF
TRBV5-4	.	TRBD2	TRBJ2-1	TGTGCCAGCAGCTTTGGTATGGGGACTAGCGGGAGTAGTATGGATGAGCAGTTCTTC	CASSFGMGTSGSSMDEQFF
TRBV28	.	.	TRBJ1-1	TGTGCCAGCAGTTTATTTAGGCGGGAAGACACTGAAGCTTTCTTT	CASSLFRREDTEAFF
TRBV4-2	.	TRBD1	TRBJ1-4	TGTGCCAGCAGCTCCGACAGGGGGAGTGAAAAACTGTTTTTT	CASSSDRGSEKLFF
TRBV10-3	.	.	TRBJ2-7	TGTGCCATCAGTGAGTCTTGGGGGGACAGCTTATACGAGCAGTACTTC	CAISESWGDSLYEQYF
TRBV28	.	.	TRBJ2-4	TGTGCCAGCAGTTTTCCCGGGGGTTCGTACTTC	CASSFPGGSYF
TRBV27	once	.	TRBJ1-1	TGTGCCAGCAGGGTAAACCGGGGAGATGAAGCTTTCTTT	CASRVNRGDEAFF
TRBV25-1	.	.	TRBJ2-2	TGTGCCAGCAGTGAATCAACAGGGATCCACACCGGGGAGCTGTTTTTT	CASSESTGIHTGELFF
TRBV7-2	.	.	TRBJ2-7	TGTGCCAGCAGCGCGAGGTACGAGCAGTACTTC	CASSARYEQYF
TRBV6-6	.	TRBD1	TRBJ1-1	TGTGCCAGCAGTAAACTAAGACAGGGAGGGAACACTGAAGCTTTCTTT	CASSKLRQGGNTEAFF
TRBV7-2	.	.	TRBJ2-5	TGTGCCAGCAGCTTAGTTTGGCAAGAGACCCAGTACTTC	CASSLVWQETQYF
TRBV7-2	.	.	TRBJ2-3	TGTGCCAGCAGCAACTCAGATACGCAGTATTTT	CASSNSDTQYF
TRBV27	.	.	TRBJ2-5	TGTGCCAGCAGTAGAGGGGGGGGTGGGACCCAGTACTTC	CASSRGGGGTQYF
TRBV11-2	.	.	TRBJ2-1	TGTGCCAGCAGCTTAGGGTTAGACAATGAGCAGTTCTTC	CASSLGLDNEQFF